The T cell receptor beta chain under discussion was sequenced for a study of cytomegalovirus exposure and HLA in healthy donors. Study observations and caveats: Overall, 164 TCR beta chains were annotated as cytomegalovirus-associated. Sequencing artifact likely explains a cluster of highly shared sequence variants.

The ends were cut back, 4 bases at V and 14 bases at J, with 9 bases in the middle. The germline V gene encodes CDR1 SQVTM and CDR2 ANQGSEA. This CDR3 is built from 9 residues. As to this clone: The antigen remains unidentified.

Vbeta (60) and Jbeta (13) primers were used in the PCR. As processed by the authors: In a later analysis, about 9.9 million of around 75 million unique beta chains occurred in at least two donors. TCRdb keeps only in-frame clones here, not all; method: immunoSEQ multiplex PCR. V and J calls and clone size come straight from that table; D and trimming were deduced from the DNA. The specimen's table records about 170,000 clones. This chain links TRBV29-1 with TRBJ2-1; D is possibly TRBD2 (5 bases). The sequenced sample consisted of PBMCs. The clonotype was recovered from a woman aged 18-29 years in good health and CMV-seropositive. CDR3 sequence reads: CSVVLVEFF. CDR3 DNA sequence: TGCAGCGTTGTACTAGTAGAGTTCTTC.